The 14 T cell receptor beta chains in this list originate from one sample, sequenced in a study of blood T cell repertoires in COVID-19. The protocol was immunoSEQ multiplex PCR, while the TCRdb copy is restricted to in-frame clones and leaves out a portion. Among more than 300,000 clones, more than 85% were seen once, and the ten largest hold 0.7% to 0.95%. Sample: PBMCs or T cells enriched from blood (not recorded which). These TCRs come from a woman aged 40 to 49 who had been exposed to COVID-19.

In this sample, this clone turned up once. The chain joins TRBV7-2 to TRBJ2-7; no clear D. V was trimmed by 6 bases and J by 3 bases, leaving 9 bases between them. The CDR3 runs to 12 residues. Germline V gene sequence: CDR1 SGHTA, CDR2 FQGNSA. The CDR3 nucleotides are TGTGCCAGCAGTCCCATCAACTACGAGCAGTACTTC. Amino acids: CASSPINYEQYF.

The gene calls are TRBV10-3 and TRBJ1-1, with 7 bases matching TRBD1. The CDR3 has 12 amino acids. CDR1 is ENHRY, CDR2 SYGVKD, per germline. V lost 6 bases to trimming and J lost 8 bases; unmatched junction nucleotides: 6. CDR3 residues: CAISSTGIEAFF. In DNA, the CDR3 is TGTGCCATCAGCTCGACAGGGATCGAAGCTTTCTTT.

V is TRBV24-1 and J is TRBJ1-2, with no clear D. V shed 5 bases and J shed 4 bases, with 4 bases lying between them. In germline, CDR1 is KGHDR, CDR2 SFDVKD. This CDR3 is built from 11 residues. The CDR3 reads CATSGVYGYTF. CDR3 DNA: TGTGCCACCAGTGGAGTCTATGGCTACACCTTC.

This clone was found once. The genes are TRBV18 and TRBJ1-3; weak D call: TRBD1 (5 bases). The CDR3 totals 15 residues. Germline assignment: CDR1 KGHSH and CDR2 LQKENI. The V gene lost 2 bases and the J gene lost 7 bases, with 15 bases spanning the gap. The DNA for the CDR3 is TGTGCCAGCTCACCATCTGACAGAGTTTCTAACACCATATATTTT. Protein: CASSPSDRVSNTIYF.

The chain has TRBV6-2 or TRBV6-3 and TRBJ2-7; 8 bases match TRBD1. V lost 6 bases to trimming and J lost 3 bases; unmatched junction nucleotides: 7. The CDR3 runs 14 residues. Germline lookup yields CDR1 MNHEY and CDR2 SVGEGT. The CDR3 reads CASSPDRGFYEQYF. In DNA form, the CDR3 reads TGTGCCAGCAGCCCCGACAGGGGATTCTACGAGCAGTACTTC.

V and J are TRBV7-8 and TRBJ1-1; 9 bases fit TRBD1. This CDR3 contains 16 residues. With V trimmed by 5 bases and J by 0 bases, 7 bases remained unmatched. Germline CDR1 reads SGHVS; CDR2 reads FQNEAQ. As DNA, the CDR3 is TGTGCCAGCAGCCGACAGGGGGGCGGGATGAACACTGAAGCTTTCTTT. Protein product: CASSRQGGGMNTEAFF.

The chain joins TRBV5-1 to TRBJ1-4; 7 bases are shared with TRBD1. Germline CDR1 and CDR2: SGHRS and YFSETQ. Losses at the gene ends were 1 base for V and 8 bases for J; bases not matched to a gene: 5. This CDR3 is 14 amino acids long. The CDR3 reads CASSLRDREEKLFF. The CDR3 nucleotides read TGCGCCAGCAGCTTGCGCGACAGGGAAGAAAAACTGTTTTTT.

This clone was seen a few times. The chain is built from TRBV5-4 and TRBJ1-2, with a tentative D call TRBD1 (6 bases). The CDR3 totals 17 residues. The germline V and J ends were trimmed by 0 bases and 8 bases, with 23 bases remaining between them. Germline CDR1 reads SGHNT; CDR2 reads YYREEE (reference sequence). CDR3 sequence: CASSLATKVQGLTGYTF. DNA of the CDR3: TGTGCCAGCAGCTTGGCCACGAAAGTGCAGGGGCTTACGGGCTACACCTTC. Full variable domain (rest looked up from reference TRBV5-4 and TRBJ1-2): ETGVTQSPTHLIKTRGQQVTLRCSSQSGHNTVSWYQQALGQGPQFIFQYYREEENGRGNFPPRFSGLQFPNYSSELNVNALELDDSALYLCASSLATKVQGLTGYTFGSGTRLTVV.

V is TRBV5-6 and J is TRBJ1-1; no reliable D call. Trimming shortened V by 7 bases and J by 0 bases, and 16 bases separated the two germline ends. Germline lookup yields CDR1 SGHDT and CDR2 YYEEEE. The CDR3 runs to 15 residues. CDR3 protein: CASSEGGNMNTEAFF. CDR3 nucleotide sequence: TGTGCCAGCTCGGAGGGCGGTAACATGAACACTGAAGCTTTCTTT.

J is TRBJ1-1 and V is TRBV2, with unresolved D. The V end lost 8 bases, the J end lost 3 bases, and 10 bases lay between the germline ends. Per the germline V gene, CDR1 is SNHLY and CDR2 is FYNNEI. There are 12 residues in the CDR3. The CDR3 here is CASGRRYTEAFF. In DNA, the CDR3 is TGTGCCAGCGGGAGGAGATACACTGAAGCTTTCTTT.

In DNA form, the CDR3 reads TGCGCCAGCTCCGGAGGGGGCAGGCTAGGCACTGAAGCTTTCTTT. As protein: CASSGGGRLGTEAFF. This chain connects TRBV5-1 to TRBJ1-1, with 7 bases fitting TRBD1. V was clipped by 7 bases and J by 4 bases; unmatched bases: 13. The CDR3 spans 15 residues. The germline CDR1 and CDR2 sequences are SGHRS and YFSETQ.

This chain connects TRBV30 to TRBJ1-5, with D unclear. The CDR3 sequence is 14 residues long. Germline V lookup: CDR1 GTSNPN, CDR2 SVGIG (reference sequence). V lost 3 bases to trimming and J lost 3 bases, with 12 bases between them. CDR3 region: CAWRARGNNQPQHF. The CDR3, as DNA: TGTGCCTGGAGGGCCCGAGGGAACAATCAGCCCCAGCATTTT.

V and J are TRBV7-9 and TRBJ2-5, with D possibly TRBD1 on 5 matching bases. Germline V CDR1 and CDR2: SEHNR, FQNEAQ (reference sequence). Trimming took off 5 bases at V and 4 bases at J, with 11 bases between the two ends. CDR3 size: 13 residues. CDR3 sequence (DNA): TGTGCCAGCAGCCCAAAGGGGCCAGAGACCCAGTACTTC. This translates into CASSPKGPETQYF.

This clone was seen once. The rearrangement uses TRBV7-9 and TRBJ1-4; D is unresolved. The V gene's germline CDR1 is SEHNR and CDR2 FQNEAQ (reference sequence). V was shortened by 8 bases and J by 5 bases, with 21 bases between the two germline ends. The CDR3 is 16 residues long. Here the CDR3 reads CASSKVGGGPNEKLFF. In nucleotides, the CDR3 is TGTGCCAGCTCCAAGGTCGGAGGCGGCCCGAATGAAAAACTGTTTTTT.